These T cell receptor beta chains were read from a single sample in a study of T cells in Graves' hyperthyroidism and ophthalmopathy. TCRdb used MiXCR to reprocess the multiplex PCR reads, holding one entry per CDR3 protein. The profile shows 250,000 to 300,000 distinct CDR3 sequences, more than 10% of them singletons. Material for sequencing was blood. The receptor set was obtained from a woman in her 30s with Graves' hyperthyroidism that later progressed to Graves' ophthalmopathy. Both conserved end residues are part of each CDR3. The D gene is left open where the match is weak. Rows may omit the clone size; those that give it use once, few, many or a size class.

>TRBD1|TRBV20-1|TRBJ1-2|NA
CSAHRQGASNYGYTF
TGCAGTGCTCACCGGCAGGGGGCCTCTAACTATGGCTACACCTTC
>TRBD2|TRBV27|TRBJ2-7|many
CASSYETSAEQYF
TGTGCCAGCAGTTATGAGACTAGCGCTGAGCAGTACTTC
>NA|TRBV20-1|TRBJ2-3|few
CSARQITFSTDTQYF
TGCAGTGCCCGACAGATAACTTTTAGCACAGATACGCAGTATTTT
>TRBD2|TRBV6-2/TRBV6-3|TRBJ2-7|many
CASSPVAGGLREQYF
TGTGCCAGCAGTCCCGTAGCGGGAGGATTACGAGAGCAGTACTTC
>TRBD2|TRBV3-1|TRBJ2-7|many
CASSQGLADLSYEQYF
TGTGCCAGCAGCCAAGGACTAGCGGATCTCTCCTACGAGCAGTACTTC
>NA|TRBV7-2|TRBJ2-5|many
CASSYGSQETQYF
TGTGCCAGCAGCTACGGGAGCCAAGAGACCCAGTACTTC
>NA|TRBV28|TRBJ2-7|many
CASSWSYEQYF
TGTGCCAGCAGTTGGAGCTACGAGCAGTACTTC
>TRBD1|TRBV5-1|TRBJ2-3|many
CASSPRQGAEDTQYF
TGCGCCAGCAGCCCTCGACAGGGGGCAGAAGATACGCAGTATTTT
>TRBD2|TRBV10-2|TRBJ2-7|NA
CASSRGGGRYEQYF
TGCGCCAGCAGCCGGGGGGGAGGAAGGTACGAGCAGTACTTC
>TRBD1|TRBV28|TRBJ2-7|NA
CASSSNQGAIEQYF
TGTGCCAGCAGTTCAAATCAGGGGGCCATCGAGCAGTACTTC
>NA|TRBV27|TRBJ1-5|many
CASRPGQISNQPQHF
TGTGCCAGCAGACCTGGACAAATTAGCAATCAGCCCCAGCATTTT
>TRBD2|TRBV20-1|TRBJ2-1|many
CSARDGLADYNEQFF
TGCAGTGCTAGAGATGGGCTAGCGGACTACAATGAGCAGTTCTTC
>TRBD2|TRBV10-3|TRBJ2-1|NA
CAISESGLASSYNEQFF
TGTGCCATCAGTGAGTCGGGACTAGCGAGCTCCTACAATGAGCAGTTCTTC
>NA|TRBV28|TRBJ1-1|many
CASSFDTEAFF
TGTGCCAGCAGTTTCGACACTGAAGCTTTCTTT
>NA|TRBV5-5|TRBJ1-1|many
CASSFGRGNTEAFF
TGTGCCAGCAGCTTTGGCAGGGGGAACACTGAAGCTTTCTTT
>NA|TRBV25-1|TRBJ1-5|NA
CASSESNQPQHF
TGTGCCAGCAGTGAATCCAATCAGCCCCAGCATTTT